This T cell receptor beta chain was sequenced for a study of blood T cell repertoires in COVID-19. Whole-study context: Samples came from the United States, Italy and Spain, spanning acute and convalescent COVID-19.

In the original analysis: Estimated nucleated cell counts came from reference gene primer amplification. Only in-frame clones appear in the TCRdb table, and some are missing; sequencing was by immunoSEQ multiplex PCR. V and J calls and clone size are as listed in that table; D and trimming were resolved from the DNA. The sample includes about 470,000 clones, approximately 90% of them seen just once. The V and J ends lost 0 bases and 3 bases respectively, with 11 bases between them. Per the germline V gene, CDR1 is MNHEY and CDR2 is SVGAGI. The CDR3 has 16 amino acids. The sequencing sample was made of PBMCs or T cells enriched from blood (not recorded which). The TCR comes from a woman aged 18-30 years who had recovered from COVID-19. This sequence joins TRBV6-5 and TRBJ1-4, with D perhaps TRBD1 (5 bases). The CDR3 DNA follows: TGTGCCAGCAGTTACTCCCTTGGGGCGGCTAATGAAAAACTGTTTTTT. It codes for CASSYSLGAANEKLFF.